One sample yielded the 17 T cell receptor beta chains listed below, sequenced in a study of tissue T cells after allogeneic stem cell transplantation. Profiling relied on immunoSEQ multiplex PCR, and the TCRdb table lists in-frame clones only, not all of them. There are about 8,200 clones in the sample; around 42% occur only once, and 7.5% to 9.5% lies in the top ten. Specified time point: mouse harvest day 7 after allogeneic transplant. The graft held 10^6 splenic CD5+ T cells and 10^7 T-cell-depleted bone marrow cells. Specimen: gut tissue. These receptors all come from a female BALB/c mouse given C57BL/6 T cells with graft-versus-host disease after an allogeneic hematopoietic cell transplant.

A word on this clone: Genes and germline are mouse. The read stops 1 residue short of the end of the CDR3; the missing end is completed from the germline J gene. The chain joins TRBV26 to TRBJ2-3; no clear D gene. CDR1 KGHPV and CDR2 FQNQEV come from the germline V gene (reference sequence). The CDR3 loop spans 12 amino acids. V was pared by 5 bases and J by 0 bases, with 3 bases between. Partial CDR3 DNA: TGTGCCAGCAGTTACAGTGCAGAAACGCTGTAT. Its translation is CASSYSAETLY. Given in full, the CDR3 is CASSYSAETLYF. Full variable domain (missing parts from reference TRBV26 and TRBJ2-3): NSKVIQTPRYLVKGQGQKAKMRCIPEKGHPVVFWYQQNKNNEFKFLINFQNQEVLQQIDMTEKRFSAECPSNSPCSLEIQSSEAGDSALYLCASSYSAETLYFGSGTRLTVL.

About this clone: All gene names here are mouse names. The DNA ends 1 residue before the CDR3 does, and the rest of the CDR3 is filled in from the germline J gene. The chain links TRBV1 to TRBJ1-4; D uncertain. With 3 bases removed from V and 0 bases from J, the gap between germline ends came to 11 bases. The CDR3 length is 16 residues. The germline CDR1 and CDR2 sequences are NSQYPW and LRSPGD (reference sequence). The CDR3 loop reads CTCSAIGPISNERLFF. CDR3 bases read: TGCACCTGCAGTGCCATCGGTCCAATTTCCAACGAAAGATTATTT.

A word on this clone: Mouse gene names and germline throughout. The read stops 1 residue short of the end of the CDR3; the missing end is completed from the germline J gene. The chain links TRBV26 to TRBJ2-7; 7 bases map to TRBD2. Unmatched junction bases numbered 4, after V lost 2 bases and J lost 3 bases. CDR3 length: 14 amino acids. Per the germline V gene, CDR1 is KGHPV and CDR2 is FQNQEV (reference sequence). The sequenced CDR3 bases are TGTGCCAGCAGTCTGAAGACTGGGAGCTATGAACAGTAC. It translates to CASSLKTGSYEQY. From start to end, the CDR3 is CASSLKTGSYEQYF.

Points on this clone: Here the gene names and germline are mouse. With the read ending 1 residue before the CDR3 end, the germline J gene is used to fill in that end. This chain connects TRBV26 to TRBJ2-7; TRBD2 agrees at 9 bases. V lost 8 bases to trimming and J lost 4 bases; unmatched junction nucleotides: 6. Germline CDR1 is KGHPV and CDR2 is FQNQEV (reference sequence). This CDR3 is built from 13 residues. CDR3 protein: CASGRTGAYEQYF. Partial CDR3 DNA: TGTGCCAGCGGGAGGACTGGGGCTTATGAACAGTAC.

This clone was found once. Mouse names are used for the genes. The read ends 1 residue before the CDR3 terminus; that terminus is restored from the germline J gene. The chain joins TRBV4 to TRBJ1-1, with D hard to call. Between the trimmed V and J ends, which lost 4 bases and 4 bases, there was a span of 4 bases. The germline V gene has CDR1 LGHDT and CDR2 YNNKQL (reference sequence). CDR3 length: 11 residues. CDR3 residues: CASSFPTEVFF. Partial CDR3 DNA: TGTGCCAGCAGCTTCCCCACAGAAGTCTTC.

Concerning this clone itself: Mouse gene names apply. Sequencing ends 1 residue short of the CDR3 end; the germline J gene provides the rest. The chain has TRBV1 and TRBJ2-5, with 11 bases fitting TRBD1. The CDR3 has 17 residues. V shed 0 bases and J 0 bases; nucleotides not matched to a gene: 2. From germline, CDR1 is NSQYPW and CDR2 LRSPGD (reference sequence). The CDR3 bases that were read are TGCACCTGCAGTGCAGAGGGGACAGGGGGGAACCAAGACACCCAGTAC. Protein sequence: CTCSAEGTGGNQDTQY. The entire CDR3 sequence reads CTCSAEGTGGNQDTQYF. The complete variable domain, with remaining parts taken from reference TRBV1 and TRBJ2-5, reads VTLLEQNPRWRLVPRGQAVNLRCILKNSQYPWMSWYQQDLQKQLQWLFTLRSPGDKEVKSLPGADYLATRVTDTELRLQVANMSQGRTLYCTCSAEGTGGNQDTQYFGPGTRLLVL.

With regard to this clone: The gene symbols are mouse symbols. The read falls 1 residue short of the CDR3 end, and the missing part is taken from the germline J gene. This CDR3 is also generated by other DNA sequences in the sample. This chain uses TRBV3 with TRBJ2-2; D remains ambiguous. The CDR3 extends over 14 amino acids. With 1 base removed from V and 1 base from J, the gap between germline ends came to 4 bases. Germline assignment: CDR1 SNHLY and CDR2 FYNGKV (reference sequence). CDR3 protein: CASSLGGNTGQLYF. The covered CDR3 bases are TGTGCCAGCAGCTTAGGGGGAAACACCGGGCAGCTCTAC.

This clone was seen a handful of times. Gene names denote mouse genes. The missing CDR3 end, 1 residue past where the read stops, is filled in from the germline J gene. This sequence joins TRBV26 and TRBJ2-7; 9 nucleotides align to TRBD2. Germline CDR1 and CDR2: KGHPV and FQNQEV (reference sequence). The CDR3 has 16 amino acids. V dropped 0 bases and J dropped 0; count of bases not matched to a gene: 3. The CDR3 spells CASSLSMGGLSYEQYF. Partial CDR3 DNA: TGTGCCAGCAGTCTGTCGATGGGGGGGCTCTCCTATGAACAGTAC.

Turning to this clone: Gene names are mouse gene names. The CDR3 here is CASSLLGGSSQNTLYF. The sequenced part of the CDR3 DNA is TGTGCCAGCAGCTTACTGGGGGGGTCTAGTCAAAACACCTTGTAC. This chain connects TRBV3 to TRBJ2-4, with 9 bases identical to TRBD2. The sequenced fragment ends 1 residue before the CDR3 boundary, so the rest is inferred from the germline J gene. V shed 2 bases and J 0 bases; nucleotides not matched to a gene: 3. Germline CDR1 reads SNHLY; CDR2 reads FYNGKV (reference sequence). CDR3 length: 16 residues.

This clone was seen a few times. Genes here carry mouse names. The read ends 1 residue early relative to the CDR3; the germline J gene fills the gap. The gene calls are TRBV13-1 and TRBJ1-4; 8 bases are shared with TRBD1. V shed 8 bases and J 7 bases; nucleotides not matched to a gene: 4. The CDR3 length is 12 residues. Germline assignment: CDR1 NSHNY and CDR2 SYGAGN. CDR3 in amino acids: CARRQGFERLFF. CDR3 DNA, as far as it was read: TGTGCCAGAAGACAGGGGTTCGAAAGATTATTT.

As for this clone: Germline and genes: mouse. The part of the CDR3 DNA that was read is TGTGCCAGCAGTGACGGAGGGGACGAACAGTAC. It encodes CASSDGGDEQY. The whole CDR3 protein is CASSDGGDEQYF. The chain links TRBV13-1 to TRBJ2-7; possibly TRBD1 or TRBD2 for D (5 bases each). Read coverage stops 1 residue before the CDR3 terminus; the germline J gene supplies the remainder. V was pared by 2 bases and J by 7 bases, with 10 bases between. Germline V gives CDR1 NSHNY, CDR2 SYGAGN. The CDR3 is made up of 12 amino acids.

This clone is medium-sized by share. Each gene name is a mouse one. The read comes to an end 1 residue before the CDR3 does, leaving the germline J gene to fill in the end. The gene calls are TRBV15 and TRBJ1-4; D unclear. The CDR3 sequence is 15 residues long. Germline V gives CDR1 SGHND, CDR2 FRSKSL. Trimming removed 1 base at V and 1 base at J, with 7 bases between. CDR3 DNA (partial): TGTGCCAGCAGTTTAGGACAATCTTCCAACGAAAGATTATTT. Its translation is CASSLGQSSNERLF. The whole CDR3 sequence reads CASSLGQSSNERLFF.

This clone was found a few times. The gene names here belong to mouse. The CDR3 end is not reached by the read, which stops 1 residue before it; the germline J gene fills it in. The chain links TRBV26 to TRBJ1-4, with a possible D match to TRBD1 (6 bases). Per germline, CDR1 KGHPV and CDR2 FQNQEV (reference sequence). This CDR3 region has 16 residues. The V gene lost 2 bases and the J gene lost 0 bases, with 10 bases spanning the gap. The CDR3 here is CASSLLTGISNERLFF. The sequenced part of the CDR3 DNA is TGTGCCAGCAGTCTGCTAACAGGGATTTCCAACGAAAGATTATTT. Using reference TRBV26 and TRBJ1-4 for the parts outside the CDR3, the full variable domain is NSKVIQTPRYLVKGQGQKAKMRCIPEKGHPVVFWYQQNKNNEFKFLINFQNQEVLQQIDMTEKRFSAECPSNSPCSLEIQSSEAGDSALYLCASSLLTGISNERLFFGHGTKLSVL.

This clone was detected a few times. Gene names and germline match the mouse. Coverage ceases 1 residue before the CDR3 finishes, and the germline J gene fills in the end. The sample has other DNA sequences that encode this CDR3 too. The chain uses TRBV26 and TRBJ2-7, with D perhaps matching TRBD1 (6 bases). Germline-derived CDR1 and CDR2 are KGHPV and FQNQEV (reference sequence). V lost 4 bases and J lost 4, with 8 bases in between. This CDR3 contains 12 residues. The CDR3 loop is CASSPGQYEQYF. The part of the CDR3 DNA that was read is TGTGCCAGCAGTCCGGGACAATATGAACAGTAC.

By proportion, this clone is medium-sized. Gene and germline names: mouse. The CDR3 is cut off 1 residue early in the read; its end comes from the germline J gene. The chain is built from TRBV26 and TRBJ1-3; 9 nucleotides align to TRBD1. The CDR3 contains 18 residues. Germline CDR1 reads KGHPV; CDR2 reads FQNQEV (reference sequence). Trimming removed 4 bases from V and 0 bases from J; junction bases left unmatched: 10. Partial CDR3 DNA: TGTGCCAGCAGTCGCTCGGGACAGGGAAGGAATTCTGGAAATACGCTCTAT. It encodes CASSRSGQGRNSGNTLY. The full CDR3 protein reads CASSRSGQGRNSGNTLYF.

In regard to this clone: The genes are named according to mouse. The read ends 1 residue shy of where the CDR3 ends; the end is completed using the germline J gene. The chain uses TRBV1 and TRBJ2-1; 7 bases are a match to TRBD1. V lost 0 bases and J lost 3; bases outside the gene matches: 2. Germline-derived CDR1 and CDR2 are NSQYPW and LRSPGD (reference sequence). The CDR3 is 15 residues long. Here the CDR3 reads CTCSADQGVYAEQFF. The sequenced CDR3 bases are TGCACCTGCAGTGCAGATCAGGGGGTCTATGCTGAGCAGTTC.

Comment on this clone: Mouse gene names and germline throughout. Coverage ceases 1 residue before the CDR3 finishes, and the germline J gene fills in the end. The V gene is TRBV3, the J gene TRBJ2-3; D unclear. Trimming stripped 2 bases from V and 0 bases from J, with 6 bases between. This CDR3 has 14 residues. The germline V gene has CDR1 SNHLY and CDR2 FYNGKV (reference sequence). The CDR3: CASSLQNSAETLYF. CDR3 bases read: TGTGCCAGCAGCTTACAAAATAGTGCAGAAACGCTGTAT.